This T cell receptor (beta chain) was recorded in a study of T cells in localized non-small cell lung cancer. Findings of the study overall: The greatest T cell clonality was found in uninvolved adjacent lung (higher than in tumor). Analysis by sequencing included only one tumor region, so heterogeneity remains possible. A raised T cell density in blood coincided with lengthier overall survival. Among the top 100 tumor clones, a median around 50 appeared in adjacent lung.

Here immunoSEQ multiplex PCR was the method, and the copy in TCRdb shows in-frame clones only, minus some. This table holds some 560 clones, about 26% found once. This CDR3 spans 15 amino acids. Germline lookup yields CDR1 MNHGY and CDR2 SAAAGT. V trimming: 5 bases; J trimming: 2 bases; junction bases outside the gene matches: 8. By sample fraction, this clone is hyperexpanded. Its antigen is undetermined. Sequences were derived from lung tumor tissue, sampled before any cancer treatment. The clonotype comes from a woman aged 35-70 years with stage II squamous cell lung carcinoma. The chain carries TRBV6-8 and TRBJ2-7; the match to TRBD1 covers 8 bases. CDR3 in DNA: TGTGCCAGCAGTGATGGCAGGGGGCCCACCTACGAGCAGTACGTC. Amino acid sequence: CASSDGRGPTYEQYV.